The source of this T cell receptor beta chain is a study of radiotherapy plus CTLA-4 blockade in lung cancer. Overall study results and limits: The study found tumor-derived TCR clones expanded in blood after radiotherapy plus ipilimumab. Among reported predictors of response, early blood T cell clone dynamics with interferon-beta performed best.

TCRdb's table, derived via immunoSEQ multiplex PCR, lists solely in-frame clones and lacks some. The sample comprises some 100,000 clones, roughly 80% of which are singletons, and 4.5% to 6.5% rests with the top ten. Patients with chemo-refractory metastatic non-small-cell lung cancer received focal radiation plus CTLA-4 blockade with ipilimumab. Per germline, CDR1 MNHEY and CDR2 SVGAGI. This CDR3 is 16 amino acids long. V lost 0 bases to trimming and J lost 0 bases, with 11 bases between them. In regard to this clone: The target antigen is unknown.

The sequenced sample was peripheral blood, obtained from a patient treated with radiotherapy plus ipilimumab. This TCR came from a human donor with non-small cell lung cancer who had a partial response to radiotherapy plus ipilimumab. V and J are TRBV6-5 and TRBJ1-1; weak D call: TRBD1 (6 bases). CDR3 in amino acids: CASSYSMWGLNTEAFF. CDR3 bases: TGTGCCAGCAGTTACTCGATGTGGGGGCTGAACACTGAAGCTTTCTTT.